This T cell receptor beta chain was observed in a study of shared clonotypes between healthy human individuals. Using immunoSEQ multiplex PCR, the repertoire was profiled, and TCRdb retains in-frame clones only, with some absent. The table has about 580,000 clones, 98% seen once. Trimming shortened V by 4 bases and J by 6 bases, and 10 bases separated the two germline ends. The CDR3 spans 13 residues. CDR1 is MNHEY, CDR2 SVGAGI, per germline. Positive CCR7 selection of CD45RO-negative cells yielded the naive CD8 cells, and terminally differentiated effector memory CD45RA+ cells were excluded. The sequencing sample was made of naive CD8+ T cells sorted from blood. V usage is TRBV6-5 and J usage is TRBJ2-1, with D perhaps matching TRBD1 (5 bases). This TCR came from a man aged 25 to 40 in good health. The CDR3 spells CASSWGRSNEQFF. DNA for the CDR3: TGTGCCAGCAGTTGGGGCCGTAGCAATGAGCAGTTCTTC.